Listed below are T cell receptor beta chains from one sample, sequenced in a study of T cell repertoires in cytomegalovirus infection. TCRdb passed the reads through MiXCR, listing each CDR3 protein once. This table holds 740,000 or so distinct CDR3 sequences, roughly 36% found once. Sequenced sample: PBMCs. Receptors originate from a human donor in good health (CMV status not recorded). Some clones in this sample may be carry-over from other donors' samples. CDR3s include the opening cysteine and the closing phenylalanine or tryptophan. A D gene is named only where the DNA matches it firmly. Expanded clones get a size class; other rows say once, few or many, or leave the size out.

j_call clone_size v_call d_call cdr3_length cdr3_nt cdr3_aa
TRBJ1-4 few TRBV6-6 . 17 TGTGCCAGCACCAAATCGGACAAGGAAACAACTAATGAAAAACTGTTTTTT CASTKSDKETTNEKLFF
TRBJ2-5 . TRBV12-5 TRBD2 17 TGTGCTAGTGGTTTGGCTGCGGGGACTAGCGGGCAAGAGACCCAGTACTTC CASGLAAGTSGQETQYF
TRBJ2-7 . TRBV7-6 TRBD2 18 TGTGCCAGCAGCCCGGTGGAAAGACTAGCAGTCGGCTCCTACGAGCAGTACTTC CASSPVERLAVGSYEQYF
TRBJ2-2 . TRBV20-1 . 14 TGCAGTGCTATACAGTCGAATTCCGCCGGGGAGCTGTTTTTT CSAIQSNSAGELFF
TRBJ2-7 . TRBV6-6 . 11 TGTGCCAGCAGTTACTGGTTCGAGCAGTACTTC CASSYWFEQYF
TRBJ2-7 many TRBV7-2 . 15 TGTGCCAGCAGCTTAGGGTGGCAGGGTTCCTACGAGCAGTACTTC CASSLGWQGSYEQYF
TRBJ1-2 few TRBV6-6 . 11 TGTGCCAGCAGTTACGGTATCGGCTACACCTTC CASSYGIGYTF
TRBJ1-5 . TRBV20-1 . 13 TGCAGTGCTAGCCTCGGAGTCAATCAGCCCCAGCATTTT CSASLGVNQPQHF
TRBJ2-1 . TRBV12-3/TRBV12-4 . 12 TGTGCCAGCAGTTTCGGGGTCCCCGAAAAGTTCTTC CASSFGVPEKFF
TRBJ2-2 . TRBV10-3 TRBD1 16 TGTGCCATCAGTGGGGGACAGGGAACGAACACCGGGGAGCTGTTTTTT CAISGGQGTNTGELFF
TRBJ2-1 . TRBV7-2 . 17 TGTGCCAGCAGCTCCCCTACCGGGACACTAGGCCACAATGAGCAGTTCTTC CASSSPTGTLGHNEQFF
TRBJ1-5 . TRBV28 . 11 TGTGCCAGCAGCTCGCGCCGCCCCCAGCATTTT CASSSRRPQHF
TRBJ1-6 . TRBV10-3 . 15 TGTGCCATCAGCGTGGAGGGGAACTATAATTCACCCCTCCACTTT CAISVEGNYNSPLHF
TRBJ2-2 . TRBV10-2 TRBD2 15 TGCGCCGGCGGAGAAGCGGGGGGTAGGGCCGGGGAGCTGTTTTTT CAGGEAGGRAGELFF
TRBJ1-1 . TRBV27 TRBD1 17 TGTGCCAGCAGTTTCCAGTTCCCCGGGACAGGGAGGACTGAAGCTTTCTTT CASSFQFPGTGRTEAFF
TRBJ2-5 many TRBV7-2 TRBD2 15 TGTGCCAGCAGCACCACTAGCGGGGGGGGGGAGACCCAGTACTTC CASSTTSGGGETQYF
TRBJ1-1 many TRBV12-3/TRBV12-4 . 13 TGTGCCAGCAGCCTAAGCCTGAACACTGAAGCTTTCTTT CASSLSLNTEAFF
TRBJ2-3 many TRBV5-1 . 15 TGCGCCAGCAGCTTGCGGGGGACAGACACAGATACGCAGTATTTT CASSLRGTDTDTQYF
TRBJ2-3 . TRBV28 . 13 TGTGCCAGCAGTCGATTCGGGGCCAATACGCAGTATTTT CASSRFGANTQYF
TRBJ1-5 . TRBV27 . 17 TGTGCCGGCAGAAACACCGCCGACAGTCCTCTCAATCAGCCCCAGCATTTT CAGRNTADSPLNQPQHF
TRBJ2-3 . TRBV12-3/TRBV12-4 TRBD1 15 TGTGCCAGCAGCCGGGACAGGGGGCGAGGAGATACGCAGTATTTT CASSRDRGRGDTQYF
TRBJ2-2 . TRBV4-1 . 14 TGTGCCAGCAGCGTCCAGGGGCAGAGCGGGGAGCTGTTTTTT CASSVQGQSGELFF
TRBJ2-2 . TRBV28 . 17 TGTGCCAGCAGTTTACGTACAGGGCCGCGGAGCACCGGGGAGCTGTTTTTT CASSLRTGPRSTGELFF
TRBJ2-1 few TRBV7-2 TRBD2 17 TGTGCCAGCAGCGCCGGGGGGACTAGCGGGGGGCGCAATGAGCAGTTCTTC CASSAGGTSGGRNEQFF
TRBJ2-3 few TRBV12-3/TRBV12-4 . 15 TGTGCCAGCAGTTCGGCGAGGAGGCCGACAGATACGCAGTATTTT CASSSARRPTDTQYF
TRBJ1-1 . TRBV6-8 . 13 TGTGCCAGCAGTATGGACGGTCTCACTGAAGCTTTCTTT CASSMDGLTEAFF
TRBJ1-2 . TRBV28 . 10 TGTGCCAGCAGGGACGCTGGCTACACCTTC CASRDAGYTF
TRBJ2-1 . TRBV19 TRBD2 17 TGTGCCAGTAGAGATAGGACTAGCGGGAGGGCCTACAATGAGCAGTTCTTC CASRDRTSGRAYNEQFF
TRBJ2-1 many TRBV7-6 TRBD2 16 TGTGCCAGCAGCCAGGGACTAGCGGGGGGCCCAAATGAGCAGTTCTTC CASSQGLAGGPNEQFF
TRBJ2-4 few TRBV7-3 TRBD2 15 TGTGCCAGCAGCTCTCAGACTAGCACCAAAAACATTCAGTACTTC CASSSQTSTKNIQYF
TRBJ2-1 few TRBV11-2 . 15 TGTGCCAGCAGCTCCCGGGACGGCTCCTACAATGAGCAGTTCTTC CASSSRDGSYNEQFF
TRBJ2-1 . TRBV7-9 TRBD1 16 TGTGCCAGCAGCTTAGAACAGTACTCGACAGGGAATGAGCAGTTCTTC CASSLEQYSTGNEQFF
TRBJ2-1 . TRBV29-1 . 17 TGCAGCGTGGGGACTCTTGGGTTACGCCCCAGTTACAATGAGCAGTTCTTC CSVGTLGLRPSYNEQFF
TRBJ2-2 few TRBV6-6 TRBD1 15 TGTGCCAGCGAGGGGGCGAAGCTTGGAGCCGGGGAGCTGTTTTTT CASEGAKLGAGELFF